This TCR beta chain came from a study of blood T cells in healthy people across ages. The study recruited healthy Caucasian donors from Russia who were aged about 6 to 90. The CDR3 runs to 16 residues. The germline CDR1 and CDR2 sequences are ENHRY and SYGVKD. Unmatched junction bases numbered 8, after V lost 6 bases and J lost 1 base. It was with a sample-barcoded 5' primer and a J-beta primer mix that a second PCR of roughly 7 to 12 cycles was run. Using its own MiXCR run on the 5' RACE reads, TCRdb lists one record per CDR3 protein. Among 650,000 or so distinct CDR3 sequences, more than 45% were seen once, and the ten largest hold approximately 12%.

This TCR was recovered from a woman of 80 years or more in good health. The gene calls are TRBV10-3 and TRBJ1-2, with 10 bases fitting TRBD1. Input material: blood. CDR3 sequence reads: CAISAWDRGLNYGYTF. For the CDR3, the DNA is TGTGCCATCAGCGCCTGGGACAGGGGCCTTAACTATGGCTACACCTTC.